The 29 T cell receptor beta chains below all came from one sample that was sequenced in a study of T cells in Graves' hyperthyroidism and ophthalmopathy. Authors of the study amplified TCR beta CDR3 regions from RNA transcripts. First-round RT-PCR with HTBI primers amplified the TCR CDR3 region. TCRdb fed the multiplex PCR reads into MiXCR, producing one record per CDR3 protein. The repertoire consists of about 640,000 distinct CDR3 sequences, with around 20% occurring once and the leading ten covering around a third. Sequencing was performed on blood. The origin of the receptors is a man aged 30-40 years with Graves' ophthalmopathy.

This clonotype has a handful of counts. The chain couples TRBV29-1 to TRBJ2-3; tentative D call: TRBD2 (5 bases). CDR3 length equals 17 residues. Trimming pared 3 bases from V and 3 bases from J, leaving 22 bases between. CDR1 SQVTM and CDR2 ANQGSEA come from the germline V gene. The CDR3 nucleotides are TGCAGCGTTGATCGGGGTTTCAGCGTCAGTGGGACAGATACGCAGTATTTT. This sequence encodes CSVDRGFSVSGTDTQYF.

This clonotype was detected a few times. The chain couples TRBV18 to TRBJ2-3; D not certain. Germline-derived CDR1 and CDR2 are KGHSH and LQKENI. CDR3 size: 15 residues. The germline V and J ends were trimmed by 3 bases and 1 base, with 11 bases remaining between them. CDR3 loop: CASSPGPLRTDTQYF. For the CDR3, the DNA is TGTGCCAGCTCACCCGGGCCCCTCCGCACAGATACGCAGTATTTT.

This clonotype was observed a handful of times. The V call is TRBV12-5, the J call TRBJ1-1, with D unclear. Germline values: CDR1 LGHNT, CDR2 FRNRAP. The CDR3 spans 13 residues. V lost 5 bases to trimming and J lost 1 base, with 8 bases between them. CDR3 in DNA: TGTGCTAGTGGTCCGGCCGGGAACACTGAAGCTTTCTTT. Its translation: CASGPAGNTEAFF. The variable domain in full, with the rest retrieved from reference TRBV12-5 and TRBJ1-1, is DARVTQTPRHKVTEMGQEVTMRCQPILGHNTVFWYRQTMMQGLELLAYFRNRAPLDDSGMPKDRFSAEMPDATLATLKIQPSEPRDSAVYFCASGPAGNTEAFFGQGTRLTVV.

This clonotype was observed a handful of times. The rearrangement uses TRBV4-1 and TRBJ2-1; 7 bases line up with TRBD1. Germline loops: CDR1 MGHRA, CDR2 YSYEKL. The CDR3 runs 15 residues. J gave up 5 bases and V 1 base, and 5 bases lay outside the gene matches. CDR3 amino acids: CASSQGQGLDNEQFF. CDR3 DNA: TGCGCCAGCAGCCAAGGACAGGGCCTAGACAATGAGCAGTTCTTC.

This chain joins TRBV5-1 and TRBJ2-5; TRBD1 might be the D (5 bases). The V end lost 3 bases, the J end lost 5 bases, and 11 bases lay between the germline ends. CDR3 length equals 13 residues. Germline CDR1 SGHRS, CDR2 YFSETQ. In DNA, the CDR3 is TGCGCCAGCAGCTCCGGACATGATGAGACCCAGTACTTC. It is translated as CASSSGHDETQYF.

The rearrangement links TRBV20-1 to TRBJ2-4, with no clear D. The CDR3 has 10 residues. From germline, CDR1 is DFQATT and CDR2 SNEGSKA (reference sequence). With 3 bases removed from V and 15 bases from J, the gap between germline ends came to 12 bases. The DNA for the CDR3 is TGCAGTGCTAGTGCTCGGGCGGCGTACTTC. This codes for CSASARAAYF.

The V gene is TRBV12-3 or TRBV12-4, the J gene TRBJ2-3, with a weak D call TRBD1 (6 bases). The CDR3 consists of 17 residues. Trimming pared 3 bases from V and 0 bases from J, leaving 16 bases between. This CDR3 is CASSFPRTGFSTDTQYF. The CDR3 DNA sequence: TGTGCCAGCAGTTTCCCCCGTACAGGGTTTAGCACAGATACGCAGTATTTT.

Ten or more counts support this clonotype. V usage is TRBV11-2 and J usage is TRBJ2-3, with a tentative D call TRBD1 (6 bases). The ends were cut back, 5 bases at V and 9 bases at J, with 24 bases in the middle. CDR3 length: 16 amino acids. The germline V gene has CDR1 SGHAT and CDR2 FQNNGV. CDR3 amino acids: CASSPRPGRGQSTQYF. The CDR3 region has the DNA TGTGCCAGCAGCCCCCGGCCGGGCAGGGGACAAAGCACGCAGTATTTT.

This clonotype was observed a few times. The chain carries TRBV24-1 and TRBJ1-2; TRBD1 matches at 8 bases. This CDR3 is built from 15 residues. CDR1 KGHDR and CDR2 SFDVKD come from the germline V gene. V shed 3 bases and J 4 bases; nucleotides not matched to a gene: 6. The CDR3 sequence: CATSDRGQGSYGYTF. The CDR3, as DNA: TGTGCCACCAGTGATCGAGGACAGGGTTCCTATGGCTACACCTTC.

At least ten counts were recorded for this clonotype. V and J are TRBV12-3 or TRBV12-4 and TRBJ2-5; 10 nucleotides agree with TRBD1. The CDR3 covers 13 residues. J gave up 4 bases and V 6 bases, and 2 bases lay outside the gene matches. This CDR3 reads CASRGQGPETQYF. CDR3 nucleotide sequence: TGTGCCAGCAGGGGACAGGGGCCAGAGACCCAGTACTTC.

V and J are TRBV28 and TRBJ2-3; D not resolved. This CDR3 is 14 amino acids long. V was shortened by 4 bases and J by 3 bases, with 11 bases between the two germline ends. Germline assignment: CDR1 MDHEN and CDR2 SYDVKM. CDR3: CASSSLVGTDTQYF. Here the CDR3 DNA reads TGTGCCAGCAGTTCCTTAGTGGGAACAGATACGCAGTATTTT.

Ten or more counts support this clonotype. V gene TRBV28 combines with J gene TRBJ2-3, with D perhaps TRBD2 (5 bases). In germline, CDR1 is MDHEN, CDR2 SYDVKM. This CDR3 is 13 amino acids long. V lost 7 bases and J lost 6, with 14 bases in between. The CDR3 coding sequence is TGTGCCAGCACCAACTCGGGATCGGATACGCAGTATTTT. It specifies CASTNSGSDTQYF.

The chain links TRBV20-1 to TRBJ1-6; D is unclear. Trimming removed 6 bases from V and 7 bases from J, with 19 bases in between. The CDR3 extends over 15 amino acids. Germline CDR1 and CDR2: DFQATT and SNEGSKA (reference sequence). The CDR3 nucleotides read TGCAGTGCCAGACACCACCCTCAGAACAATTCACCCCTCCACTTT. This sequence encodes CSARHHPQNNSPLHF.

This clonotype was observed at least ten times. The chain uses TRBV12-3 or TRBV12-4 and TRBJ2-5; D remains ambiguous. The CDR3 is 13 residues long. The V gene lost 7 bases and the J gene lost 4 bases, with 13 bases spanning the gap. The CDR3 region has the DNA TGTGCCAGCACCTCCGTCCGTGGAGAGACCCAGTACTTC. Its protein is CASTSVRGETQYF.

This clonotype was recorded at least ten times. The chain carries TRBV12-3 or TRBV12-4 and TRBJ2-1; no definite D call. The CDR3 is 14 amino acids. V dropped 5 bases and J dropped 7 bases, with 15 bases sitting between them. CDR3 DNA: TGTGCCAGCAGTCTAAGACTGCAATCGAATGAGCAGTTCTTC. It is translated as CASSLRLQSNEQFF.

The V call is TRBV7-9, the J call TRBJ2-7, with D hard to call. Germline values: CDR1 SEHNR, CDR2 FQNEAQ (reference sequence). The CDR3 contains 13 residues. Trimming left V 3 bases short and J 1 base short, with 7 bases between. The CDR3 DNA follows: TGTGCCAGCAGCTTTGAGAATTCCTACGAGCAGTACTTC. Encoded protein: CASSFENSYEQYF.

The chain employs TRBV20-1 and TRBJ2-7; D is ambiguous. The CDR3 length is 15 residues. CDR1 is DFQATT, CDR2 SNEGSKA, per germline (reference sequence). The germline V and J ends were trimmed by 3 bases and 0 bases, with 15 bases remaining between them. This chain's CDR3 is CSARRSDHSSYEQYF. CDR3 sequence (DNA): TGCAGTGCTAGGAGGAGTGATCATAGCTCCTACGAGCAGTACTTC.

With respect to this clonotype: A much more abundant neighbour one base away suggests this may be a read error. V is TRBV7-9 and J is TRBJ1-1; 7 bases align to TRBD1. The trim removed 2 bases at V and 4 bases at J, leaving 7 bases unmatched. The germline V gene has CDR1 SEHNR and CDR2 FQNEAQ (reference sequence). CDR3 size: 15 residues. The CDR3 sequence is CASSLQGGKRTEAFF. In nucleotides, the CDR3 is TGTGCCAGCAGCTTACAGGGGGGAAAGCGCACTGAAGCTTTCTTT. The variable domain in full, with the rest retrieved from reference TRBV7-9 and TRBJ1-1, is DTGVSQNPRHKITKRGQNVTFRCDPISEHNRLYWYRQTLGQGPEFLTYFQNEAQLEKSRLLSDRFSAERPKGSFSTLEIQRTEQGDSAMYLCASSLQGGKRTEAFFGQGTRLTVV.

This CDR3 reads CASSSSSGSDTGELFF. Here the CDR3 DNA reads TGTGCCAGCAGTTCCTCTAGCGGGAGCGACACCGGGGAGCTGTTTTTT. The chain is built from TRBV27 and TRBJ2-2, with TRBD2 matching over 10 bases. The J segment lost 3 bases and the V segment lost 4 bases, leaving 5 bases of the junction unmatched. Germline V gene sequence: CDR1 MNHEY, CDR2 SMNVEV (reference sequence). The CDR3 is 16 residues long.

The chain recombines TRBV3-1 with TRBJ2-5, with TRBD2 matching over 8 bases. J gave up 7 bases and V 2 bases, and 15 bases lay outside the gene matches. CDR1 is LGHDT and CDR2 is YNNKEL in the germline V gene (reference sequence). This CDR3 has 17 residues. As DNA, the CDR3 is TGTGCCAGCAGCCAAAGGGTAGCTAGCGGGCCTGGGGGGACCCAGTACTTC. Its protein product is CASSQRVASGPGGTQYF.

This clonotype was observed at least ten times. This chain uses TRBV3-1 with TRBJ1-1; tentatively, D is TRBD1 (6 bases). This CDR3 contains 11 residues. The V end lost 7 bases, the J end lost 11 bases, and 14 bases lay between the germline ends. Germline assignment: CDR1 LGHDT and CDR2 YNNKEL (reference sequence). CDR3 region: CASTTGSEAFF. CDR3 nucleotides: TGTGCCAGCACCACAGGGAGTGAGGCTTTCTTT.

This clonotype was counted a few times. V is TRBV6-1 and J is TRBJ1-1, with D maybe TRBD1 (5 bases). Germline V gene lookup returns CDR1 MNHNS and CDR2 SASEGT. The V gene lost 5 bases and the J gene lost 10 bases, with 17 bases spanning the gap. This CDR3 is 13 amino acids long. This CDR3 is CASSTRGDLGAFF. The CDR3 bases are TGTGCCAGCAGTACCCGGGGCGACCTGGGAGCTTTCTTT.

This clonotype was seen a handful of times. The genes are TRBV28 and TRBJ2-7; D remains unclear. Trimming removed 2 bases from V and 2 bases from J, with 10 bases in between. Germline V gene lookup returns CDR1 MDHEN and CDR2 SYDVKM. CDR3 length equals 14 residues. CDR3 sequence (DNA): TGTGCCAGCAGTTTAAATAGATTCCCCTACGAGCAGTACTTC. As protein: CASSLNRFPYEQYF.

In its sample, this clonotype was seen a few times. This chain's CDR3 is CASSEGTPSNEQFF. CDR3 bases: TGTGCCAGCAGTGAAGGTACTCCATCCAATGAGCAGTTCTTC. This chain connects TRBV6-1 to TRBJ2-1; D is unclear. The CDR3 sequence is 14 residues long. The germline gives CDR1 MNHNS, CDR2 SASEGT. V was shortened by 1 base and J by 6 bases, with 10 bases between the two germline ends.

This clonotype has more than one count but fewer than ten. V gene TRBV28 combines with J gene TRBJ2-1, with 14 bases matching TRBD2. This CDR3 is 16 amino acids long. V shed 6 bases, J shed 8 bases, and the junction held 9 bases outside the gene matches. The germline V gene encodes CDR1 MDHEN and CDR2 SYDVKM. Here the CDR3 DNA reads TGTGCCAGCAGCTACTCCGGGACTAGCGGGAGTTATGAGCAGTTCTTC. Amino acid sequence: CASSYSGTSGSYEQFF.

This clonotype occurred many times. V is TRBV2 and J is TRBJ2-1; no definite D call. Trimming cost V 6 bases and J 2 bases, with 8 bases left between them. This CDR3 contains 13 residues. Germline V gene data show CDR1 as SNHLY and CDR2 as FYNNEI. CDR3 in DNA: TGTGCCAGCAGCCGGACCACCTACAATGAGCAGTTCTTC. Translation gives CASSRTTYNEQFF. Based on the CDR3 plus reference TRBV2 and TRBJ2-1, the full variable domain is EPEVTQTPSHQVTQMGQEVILRCVPISNHLYFYWYRQILGQKVEFLVSFYNNEISEKSEIFDDQFSVERPDGSNFTLKIRSTKLEDSAMYFCASSRTTYNEQFFGPGTRLTVL.

In its sample, this clonotype was seen once. The CDR3 region is CATSGTLAGEGNEQFF. The CDR3 DNA sequence: TGTGCCACCAGTGGTACACTAGCGGGAGAAGGCAATGAGCAGTTCTTC. V and J are TRBV24-1 and TRBJ2-1; 11 bases line up with TRBD2. Germline-derived CDR1 and CDR2 are KGHDR and SFDVKD. This CDR3 region has 16 residues. V gave up 5 bases and J gave up 6 bases; unmatched junction bases: 8.

This clonotype was recorded a few times. This rearrangement joins TRBV5-1 to TRBJ2-6, with D unresolved. Between the trimmed V and J ends, which lost 0 bases and 0 bases, there was a span of 13 bases. The germline V gene encodes CDR1 SGHRS and CDR2 YFSETQ. CDR3 length: 18 amino acids. This chain's CDR3 is CASSLGSAGSSGANVLTF. The DNA of the CDR3 is TGCGCCAGCAGCTTGGGAAGTGCTGGCAGCTCTGGGGCCAACGTCCTGACTTTC.

This clonotype was seen a few times. The rearrangement joins TRBV3-1 to TRBJ2-5; D unresolved. V was trimmed by 3 bases and J by 12 bases, leaving 14 bases between them. This CDR3 has 12 residues. CDR1 LGHDT and CDR2 YNNKEL come from the germline V gene (reference sequence). The CDR3 DNA reads TGTGCCAGCAGCCAGCGGTTGACGCCTAAGTACTTC. It translates to CASSQRLTPKYF.